The next 24 T cell receptor beta chains were all read from a single sample in a study of blood T cell repertoires in COVID-19. TCRdb's copy holds only in-frame clones and misses some; the assay was immunoSEQ multiplex PCR. The top ten hold about 4.5% of the sample, which has more than 250,000 clones, less than 90% seen once. The material sequenced was peripheral blood. The receptors were gathered from a man in his 60s who had recovered from COVID-19.

The genes are TRBV2 and TRBJ2-5; the match to TRBD2 covers 11 bases. The length of the CDR3 is 16 residues. Germline-derived CDR1 and CDR2 are SNHLY and FYNNEI. With 3 bases clipped from V and 5 bases from J, the junction kept 8 bases outside the gene matches. The CDR3 DNA sequence: TGTGCCAGCAGTGACGGGACTAGCGGTCGGTCGGAGACCCAGTACTTC. Amino acids: CASSDGTSGRSETQYF.

This chain connects TRBV5-5 to TRBJ2-1; D might be TRBD2 (6 bases). The germline V and J ends were trimmed by 4 bases and 9 bases, with 14 bases remaining between them. Germline V gene data show CDR1 as SGHKS and CDR2 as YYEKEE (reference sequence). The CDR3 totals 13 residues. In nucleotides, the CDR3 is TGTGCCAGCAGCGGGGGGACGGGGTTTGAGCAGTTCTTC. Its protein product is CASSGGTGFEQFF.

J is TRBJ2-7 and V is TRBV25-1; D gene uncertain. With 3 bases removed from V and 3 bases from J, the gap between germline ends came to 6 bases. CDR3 length: 12 residues. The germline V gene encodes CDR1 MGHDK and CDR2 SYGVNS. This CDR3 is CASSDQVYEQYF. The CDR3 region has the DNA TGTGCCAGCAGTGATCAGGTCTACGAGCAGTACTTC.

V usage is TRBV18 and J usage is TRBJ2-7, with a weak D call TRBD2 (5 bases). Germline V gives CDR1 KGHSH, CDR2 LQKENI. Trimming cost V 0 bases and J 0 bases, with 9 bases left between them. This CDR3 contains 15 residues. The CDR3 here is CASSPPRGSSYEQYF. The CDR3 bases are TGTGCCAGCTCACCACCCCGGGGAAGCTCCTACGAGCAGTACTTC.

V and J are TRBV5-1 and TRBJ2-7; a weak D match, TRBD1 (5 bases). In germline, CDR1 is SGHRS, CDR2 YFSETQ. This CDR3 is built from 15 residues. V lost 4 bases and J 2 bases, leaving 16 bases between the germline ends. The CDR3: CASSQYGQSTYEQYF. Here the CDR3 DNA reads TGCGCCAGCAGCCAGTACGGACAAAGCACCTACGAGCAGTACTTC.

The CDR3 here is CATSDLIGGELFF. Written as DNA, the CDR3 is TGTGCCACCAGTGATTTGATCGGCGGGGAGCTGTTTTTT. The chain combines TRBV24-1 with TRBJ2-2; no firm D call. From germline, CDR1 is KGHDR and CDR2 SFDVKD. This CDR3 spans 13 amino acids. V was shortened by 0 bases and J by 7 bases, with 5 bases between the two germline ends.

This rearrangement joins TRBV27 to TRBJ1-4, with 8 bases aligning to TRBD1. Germline V gene sequence: CDR1 MNHEY, CDR2 SMNVEV (reference sequence). The trim removed 5 bases at V and 6 bases at J, leaving 8 bases unmatched. The CDR3 runs 15 residues. The CDR3 DNA sequence: TGTGCCAGCAGTACCTACGGGACAGGCGATGAAAAACTGTTTTTT. Protein: CASSTYGTGDEKLFF.

This clone was picked up many times. The chain employs TRBV6-5 and TRBJ2-7; no clear D gene. Germline CDR1 and CDR2: MNHEY and SVGAGI. Between the trimmed V and J ends, which lost 8 bases and 3 bases, there was a span of 8 bases. The CDR3 has 11 amino acids. The CDR3 DNA reads TGTGCCAGCGGCTTCGTCTACGAGCAGTACTTC. It yields the protein CASGFVYEQYF.

The rearrangement links TRBV15 to TRBJ2-1; 11 bases align to TRBD1. Germline CDR1 is LNHNV and CDR2 is YYDKDF (reference sequence). V lost 3 bases to trimming and J lost 7 bases; unmatched junction nucleotides: 2. The length of the CDR3 is 14 residues. CDR3 sequence reads: CATSRDRGPNEQFF. In DNA form, the CDR3 reads TGTGCCACCAGCAGGGACAGGGGGCCGAATGAGCAGTTCTTC.

This clone was found a few times. The rearrangement joins TRBV5-5 to TRBJ1-2, with D maybe TRBD1 (6 bases). V lost 4 bases to trimming and J lost 8 bases, with 18 bases between them. The length of the CDR3 is 14 residues. Germline loops: CDR1 SGHKS, CDR2 YYEKEE (reference sequence). The CDR3 DNA is TGTGCCAGCAGCAGGCCAGGGGCGGAAGACGGCTACACCTTC. Amino acid sequence: CASSRPGAEDGYTF.

The V call is TRBV3-1 (or the pseudogene TRBV3-2), the J call TRBJ1-2, with TRBD1 as a possible D gene (6 bases). Germline loops: CDR1 LGHDT, CDR2 YNNKEL (reference sequence). This CDR3 has 14 residues. V lost 4 bases and J lost 7, with 16 bases in between. In DNA form, the CDR3 reads TGTGCCAGCAGCCGCGAAGGCAGGGGCTCTGGCTACACCTTC. Its translation is CASSREGRGSGYTF.

This sequence joins TRBV2 and TRBJ1-6, with D unresolved. Germline V lookup: CDR1 SNHLY, CDR2 FYNNEI. V was trimmed by 6 bases and J by 10 bases, leaving 13 bases between them. CDR3 length equals 13 residues. Here the CDR3 reads CASRGWRESPLHF. DNA for the CDR3: TGTGCCAGCAGGGGGTGGAGGGAATCACCCCTCCACTTT.

The chain joins TRBV19 to TRBJ1-2; 11 bases agree with TRBD1. The CDR3 extends over 17 amino acids. Germline CDR1 and CDR2: LNHDA and SQIVND (reference sequence). With V trimmed by 7 bases and J by 8 bases, 18 bases remained unmatched. The chain's CDR3 is CASNPLSAGQGAWGYTF. The DNA for the CDR3 is TGTGCCAGTAATCCACTATCAGCCGGACAGGGGGCCTGGGGCTACACCTTC. Full variable domain (missing parts from reference TRBV19 and TRBJ1-2): DGGITQSPKYLFRKEGQNVTLSCEQNLNHDAMYWYRQDPGQGLRLIYYSQIVNDFQKGDIAEGYSVSREKKESFPLTVTSAQKNPTAFYLCASNPLSAGQGAWGYTFGSGTRLTVV.

In its sample, this clone was seen a few times. The V and J genes are TRBV6-5 and TRBJ1-1, with D possibly TRBD1 on 5 matching bases. Germline CDR1 reads MNHEY; CDR2 reads SVGAGI. V lost 5 bases, J lost 7 bases, and 17 bases lay in between. This CDR3 has 14 residues. CDR3 coding DNA: TGTGCCAGCAGTACAAACAGGATCGGGGGTGAAGCTTTCTTT. Residues: CASSTNRIGGEAFF.

The V gene is TRBV7-8, the J gene TRBJ2-7, with 8 positions matching TRBD1. Germline V gene sequence: CDR1 SGHVS, CDR2 FQNEAQ. With 1 base clipped from V and 4 bases from J, the junction kept 6 bases outside the gene matches. The CDR3 is 15 residues long. CDR3 coding DNA: TGTGCCAGCAGCTTAGGATCAGGGGGCTCTTACGAGCAGTACTTC. It specifies CASSLGSGGSYEQYF.

This clone was seen a single time. The rearrangement uses TRBV12-3 or TRBV12-4 and TRBJ2-7; the match to TRBD2 covers 7 bases. The CDR3 sequence is 12 residues long. V shed 6 bases and J 3 bases; nucleotides not matched to a gene: 2. DNA for the CDR3: TGTGCCAGCAGCCCGGGAGGCTACGAGCAGTACTTC. It translates to CASSPGGYEQYF.

V gene TRBV5-1 combines with J gene TRBJ1-6; 8 nucleotides line up with TRBD1. Germline V gene data show CDR1 as SGHRS and CDR2 as YFSETQ. The CDR3 sequence is 14 residues long. The junction had 9 bases not matched to a gene; V was cut back by 3 bases and J by 13 bases. The CDR3 reads CASSSGQVGSPLHF. DNA for the CDR3: TGCGCCAGCAGCTCGGGACAGGTTGGTTCGCCCCTCCACTTT. Based on the CDR3 plus reference TRBV5-1 and TRBJ1-6, the full variable domain is KAGVTQTPRYLIKTRGQQVTLSCSPISGHRSVSWYQQTPGQGLQFLFEYFSETQRNKGNFPGRFSGRQFSNSRSEMNVSTLELGDSALYLCASSSGQVGSPLHFGNGTRLTVT.

The gene calls are TRBV6-5 and TRBJ1-5, with 8 bases lining up with TRBD1. CDR3 length: 15 residues. The germline CDR1 and CDR2 sequences are MNHEY and SVGAGI. The trim removed 5 bases at V and 4 bases at J, leaving 7 bases unmatched. The CDR3 region has the DNA TGTGCCAGCAGTACCGACAGGGGTCAGAATCAGCCCCAGCATTTT. Protein sequence: CASSTDRGQNQPQHF.

V and J are TRBV3-1 (or the pseudogene TRBV3-2) and TRBJ1-1; a possible D gene is TRBD1 (5 bases). V lost 3 bases and J 1 base, leaving 9 bases between the germline ends. The CDR3 has 14 residues. Germline CDR1 reads LGHDT; CDR2 reads YNNKEL (reference sequence). CDR3 coding DNA: TGTGCCAGCAGCCACCGACAGAGGAACACTGAAGCTTTCTTT. As protein: CASSHRQRNTEAFF.

In this sample, this clone turned up once. The genes are TRBV28 and TRBJ1-6; unclear D gene. The CDR3 loop spans 11 amino acids. Trimming cost V 6 bases and J 14 bases, with 11 bases left between them. Per germline, CDR1 MDHEN and CDR2 SYDVKM. The DNA for the CDR3 is TGTGCCAGCAGCCGGTGGAGAACCCTCCACTTT. Encoded protein: CASSRWRTLHF.

V and J are TRBV7-2 and TRBJ2-5; a possible D gene is TRBD2 (7 bases). CDR3 length: 15 amino acids. V was clipped by 1 base and J by 5 bases, with 14 bases between them. Germline V gene lookup returns CDR1 SGHTA and CDR2 FQGNSA. The CDR3 region has the DNA TGTGCCAGCAGCTTAGTAGGGGGGGCCCCGGAGACCCAGTACTTC. It is translated as CASSLVGGAPETQYF. Full variable domain (outside the CDR3, taken from reference TRBV7-2 and TRBJ2-5): GAGVSQSPSNKVTEKGKDVELRCDPISGHTALYWYRQSLGQGLEFLIYFQGNSAPDKSGLPSDRFSAERTGGSVSTLTIQRTQQEDSAVYLCASSLVGGAPETQYFGPGTRLLVL.

The gene calls are TRBV12-5 and TRBJ1-1; TRBD1 aligns across 8 bases. The CDR3 totals 13 residues. Germline lookup yields CDR1 LGHNT and CDR2 FRNRAP. J lost 5 bases, V lost 4 bases, and 3 bases had no gene match. The CDR3 loop is CASGSGGRTEAFF. In DNA, the CDR3 is TGTGCTAGTGGTTCAGGGGGCCGGACTGAAGCTTTCTTT. Filled out from reference TRBV12-5 and TRBJ1-1, the complete variable domain reads DARVTQTPRHKVTEMGQEVTMRCQPILGHNTVFWYRQTMMQGLELLAYFRNRAPLDDSGMPKDRFSAEMPDATLATLKIQPSEPRDSAVYFCASGSGGRTEAFFGQGTRLTVV.

The V gene is TRBV7-2, the J gene TRBJ1-2; perhaps TRBD1 as D (5 bases). The CDR3 has 15 residues. With 1 base removed from V and 2 bases from J, the gap between germline ends came to 11 bases. Germline V gives CDR1 SGHTA, CDR2 FQGNSA. Here the CDR3 reads CASSLERSGNYGYTF. CDR3 in DNA: TGTGCCAGCAGCTTAGAACGTTCAGGGAACTATGGCTACACCTTC.

The sample holds a few counts of this clone. This sequence joins TRBV19 and TRBJ1-5; 8 bases match TRBD1. The CDR3 extends over 17 amino acids. Germline V gene lookup returns CDR1 LNHDA and CDR2 SQIVND (reference sequence). Unmatched junction bases numbered 12, after V lost 6 bases and J lost 2 bases. The CDR3 loop is CASSLIRGQIGNQPQHF. The CDR3 bases are TGTGCCAGTAGCCTGATCAGGGGGCAAATTGGCAATCAGCCCCAGCATTTT.